A single sample gave rise to the 30 T cell receptor beta chains below, sequenced in a study of T cell responses to AZD1222 COVID-19 vaccine. TCRdb keeps only in-frame clones here, not all; method: immunoSEQ multiplex PCR. Among some 150,000 clones listed, approximately 91% were seen once. The starting material was peripheral blood, obtained after recovery from COVID-19. The receptors derive from an adult who had recovered from COVID-19.

The V call is TRBV28, the J call TRBJ2-2; D is uncertain. Germline V lookup: CDR1 MDHEN, CDR2 SYDVKM. CDR3 length equals 12 residues. The V and J ends lost 11 bases and 5 bases respectively, with 12 bases between them. The CDR3 loop is CAASSSTGELFF. As DNA, the CDR3 is TGTGCCGCATCCTCTTCGACCGGGGAGCTGTTTTTT.

The chain couples TRBV11-2 to TRBJ2-4; D is tentatively TRBD1 or TRBD2 (5 bases each). The CDR3 is made up of 14 amino acids. The germline V and J ends were trimmed by 0 bases and 6 bases, with 9 bases remaining between them. Germline V lookup: CDR1 SGHAT, CDR2 FQNNGV. Here the CDR3 reads CASSLEGDLNIQYF. The CDR3 bases are TGTGCCAGCAGCTTAGAGGGGGATCTAAACATTCAGTACTTC.

The chain uses TRBV5-1 and TRBJ2-7; the D gene could be TRBD1 or TRBD2 (6 bases each). Germline assignment: CDR1 SGHRS and CDR2 YFSETQ. V lost 4 bases to trimming and J lost 5 bases, with 19 bases between them. The CDR3 has 15 amino acids. For the CDR3, the DNA is TGCGCCAGCAGCCCGGTCGTGTACGGGGGCAACGAGCAGTACTTC. This gives the protein CASSPVVYGGNEQYF.

V and J are TRBV3-1 (or the pseudogene TRBV3-2) and TRBJ2-7, with 8 bases fitting TRBD1. The CDR3 runs 20 residues. Germline assignment: CDR1 LGHDT and CDR2 YNNKEL (reference sequence). Germline trimming cut 3 bases from V and 2 bases from J; bases unmatched to any gene: 21. In DNA, the CDR3 is TGTGCCAGCAGCCACGCCTCCAGTACAGGGGGAAAAGAAGGTGCCTACGAGCAGTACTTC. Its translation is CASSHASSTGGKEGAYEQYF.

The chain joins TRBV6-1 to TRBJ2-7; no clear D gene. Germline V CDR1 and CDR2: MNHNS, SASEGT. V was clipped by 2 bases and J by 3 bases, with 14 bases between them. The CDR3 length is 15 residues. The CDR3 nucleotides read TGTGCCAGCAGTGAACGAGAACCCGTACTCTACGAGCAGTACTTC. Translating it yields CASSEREPVLYEQYF.

The V and J genes are TRBV7-2 and TRBJ1-2; perhaps TRBD1 as D (6 bases). Looked up from germline, CDR1 is SGHTA and CDR2 is FQGNSA. With 4 bases removed from V and 0 bases from J, the gap between germline ends came to 18 bases. This CDR3 has 17 residues. The CDR3 spells CASSSQGTSLANYGYTF. For the CDR3, the DNA is TGTGCCAGCAGCTCTCAGGGGACTAGTCTAGCTAACTATGGCTACACCTTC.

The J gene is TRBJ1-1, the V gene TRBV7-2; D uncertain. Germline V gene lookup returns CDR1 SGHTA and CDR2 FQGNSA. V was cut by 4 bases and J by 3 bases, with 18 bases left in between. The CDR3 length is 16 residues. The CDR3 loop reads CASSSVSGRLDTEAFF. The CDR3 DNA is TGTGCCAGCAGCTCCGTCTCCGGTCGTCTGGACACTGAAGCTTTCTTT. The full variable domain, with the rest looked up from reference TRBV7-2 and TRBJ1-1, is GAGVSQSPSNKVTEKGKDVELRCDPISGHTALYWYRQSLGQGLEFLIYFQGNSAPDKSGLPSDRFSAERTGGSVSTLTIQRTQQEDSAVYLCASSSVSGRLDTEAFFGQGTRLTVV.

CDR3 nucleotide sequence: TGTGCCAGCAGTGAAGCTAGCGGGAGCCGAGAGACCCAGTACTTC. The encoded protein is CASSEASGSRETQYF. V usage is TRBV2 and J usage is TRBJ2-5; TRBD2 aligns across 9 bases. The length of the CDR3 is 15 residues. Trimming at V came to 0 bases and at J to 4 bases, leaving 3 bases not matched to a gene. Per the germline V gene, CDR1 is SNHLY and CDR2 is FYNNEI.

This sequence joins TRBV19 and TRBJ1-1; D not certain. The CDR3 loop spans 16 amino acids. Germline lookup yields CDR1 LNHDA and CDR2 SQIVND (reference sequence). Trimming cost V 7 bases and J 3 bases, with 21 bases left between them. The CDR3 region is CASTSTPGVVYTEAFF. DNA for the CDR3: TGTGCCAGTACCTCGACCCCCGGGGTGGTTTACACTGAAGCTTTCTTT.

This rearrangement joins TRBV19 to TRBJ2-3, with 10 positions matching TRBD1. Unmatched junction bases numbered 2, after V lost 6 bases and J lost 2 bases. Germline V gives CDR1 LNHDA, CDR2 SQIVND (reference sequence). The length of the CDR3 is 14 residues. The CDR3 sequence is CASRDRGHTDTQYF. As DNA, the CDR3 is TGTGCCAGTAGAGACAGGGGGCACACAGATACGCAGTATTTT.

The CDR3 DNA follows: TGTGCCAGCAGTTTTTTCGTTAACACTGAAGCTTTCTTT. Amino acids: CASSFFVNTEAFF. The chain has TRBV27 and TRBJ1-1; D gene unclear. This CDR3 has 13 residues. V shed 3 bases and J shed 2 bases, with 7 bases lying between them. The germline gives CDR1 MNHEY, CDR2 SMNVEV (reference sequence).

The genes are TRBV12-3 or TRBV12-4 and TRBJ2-1; the D is unclear. This CDR3 contains 12 residues. Trimming took 3 bases from V and 5 from J, leaving 5 bases between them. CDR3 in DNA: TGTGCCAGCAGTTTTCTGGACAATGAGCAGTTCTTC. It is translated as CASSFLDNEQFF.

This clone appeared once. The rearrangement joins TRBV18 to TRBJ2-5; 7 nucleotides match TRBD1. The trim removed 5 bases at V and 2 bases at J, leaving 2 bases unmatched. The germline gives CDR1 KGHSH, CDR2 LQKENI. The CDR3 loop spans 13 amino acids. The CDR3 here is CASSADRQETQYF. DNA for the CDR3: TGTGCCAGCTCAGCGGACAGGCAAGAGACCCAGTACTTC.

In its sample, this clone was seen once. The chain has TRBV5-8 and TRBJ2-5, with D possibly matching TRBD2 (6 bases). The V gene's germline CDR1 is SGHTS and CDR2 YDEGEE. This CDR3 contains 14 residues. Deletions cut 0 bases from V and 6 bases from J, with 12 bases between. The CDR3 sequence: CASSLDGGRKTQYF. CDR3 nucleotide sequence: TGTGCCAGCAGCTTGGACGGGGGAAGGAAGACCCAGTACTTC.

The chain links TRBV3-1 (or the pseudogene TRBV3-2) to TRBJ2-2; no definite D call. This CDR3 region has 12 residues. Trimming took 5 bases from V and 4 from J, leaving 5 bases between them. CDR1 and CDR2 (germline): LGHDT, YNNKEL (reference sequence). CDR3 in DNA: TGTGCCAGCAGCTTGGGCACCGGGGAGCTGTTTTTT. It encodes CASSLGTGELFF.

The rearrangement links TRBV4-2 to TRBJ2-3; D gene ambiguous. CDR3 length: 16 residues. Per the germline V gene, CDR1 is LGHNA and CDR2 is YNFKEQ. V was trimmed by 0 bases and J by 1 base, leaving 11 bases between them. The CDR3 coding sequence is TGTGCCAGCAGCCAAGAAACTTCCCCCCGCACAGATACGCAGTATTTT. This encodes CASSQETSPRTDTQYF.

CDR3 loop: CASSQGAGPFTDTQYF. DNA for the CDR3: TGTGCCAGCAGCCAAGGGGCGGGACCCTTCACAGATACGCAGTATTTT. The chain carries TRBV3-1 (or the pseudogene TRBV3-2) and TRBJ2-3; possible D gene TRBD2, 6 bases. The V and J ends lost 1 base and 2 bases respectively, with 13 bases between them. The CDR3 is made up of 16 amino acids. The V gene's germline CDR1 is LGHDT and CDR2 YNNKEL (reference sequence).

V usage is TRBV3-1 (or the pseudogene TRBV3-2) and J usage is TRBJ2-1, with TRBD2 matching 8 bases. The V gene end was trimmed by 8 bases and the J gene end by 3 bases; junction bases not matched to a gene: 15. The germline V gene encodes CDR1 LGHDT and CDR2 YNNKEL (reference sequence). The CDR3 is 17 amino acids. CDR3 region: CASGGKGFSGGYNEQFF. In DNA form, the CDR3 reads TGTGCCAGCGGGGGAAAGGGATTCAGCGGGGGCTACAATGAGCAGTTCTTC.

The CDR3 sequence is CASATWTGSYEQYF. CDR3 nucleotides: TGCGCCAGCGCCACTTGGACAGGGAGCTACGAGCAGTACTTC. The chain has TRBV5-1 and TRBJ2-7; 8 bases fit TRBD1. This CDR3 has 14 amino acids. The germline V gene has CDR1 SGHRS and CDR2 YFSETQ. The trim removed 7 bases at V and 3 bases at J, leaving 9 bases unmatched.

The chain combines TRBV28 with TRBJ2-1; D remains unclear. This CDR3 spans 12 amino acids. Trimming took off 5 bases at V and 5 bases at J, with 7 bases between the two ends. Germline loops: CDR1 MDHEN, CDR2 SYDVKM. For the CDR3, the DNA is TGTGCCAGCAGTACCTCGAACAATGAGCAGTTCTTC. It translates to CASSTSNNEQFF.

The chain links TRBV25-1 to TRBJ1-3, with D unresolved. With 3 bases removed from V and 0 bases from J, the gap between germline ends came to 6 bases. CDR3 size: 14 residues. Per germline, CDR1 MGHDK and CDR2 SYGVNS. The chain's CDR3 is CASSDIYSGNTIYF. As DNA, the CDR3 is TGTGCCAGCAGTGATATCTACTCTGGAAACACCATATATTTT.

Only one count was recorded for this clone. This chain joins TRBV7-2 and TRBJ1-5; 8 nucleotides line up with TRBD1. V trimming: 4 bases; J trimming: 0 bases; junction bases outside the gene matches: 2. Germline-derived CDR1 and CDR2 are SGHTA and FQGNSA. This CDR3 has 15 amino acids. CDR3 sequence: CASSSQGASNQPQHF. CDR3 in DNA: TGTGCCAGCAGCTCGCAGGGGGCTAGCAATCAGCCCCAGCATTTT.

The chain joins TRBV4-2 to TRBJ1-1; weak D call: TRBD1 (5 bases). The germline V gene encodes CDR1 LGHNA and CDR2 YNFKEQ. With 4 bases removed from V and 4 bases from J, the gap between germline ends came to 13 bases. The CDR3 sequence is 14 residues long. The CDR3 nucleotides are TGTGCCAGCAGCCCGGGGGGGGGTGGCACTGAAGCTTTCTTT. It specifies CASSPGGGGTEAFF.

This clone appeared a single time. The gene calls are TRBV5-1 and TRBJ2-6; possibly TRBD2 for D (5 bases). This CDR3 spans 15 amino acids. The ends were cut back, 1 base at V and 2 bases at J, with 7 bases in the middle. Looked up from germline, CDR1 is SGHRS and CDR2 is YFSETQ. In nucleotides, the CDR3 is TGCGCCAGCAGCTTGAAGGGAGCTGGGGCCAACGTCCTGACTTTC. This sequence encodes CASSLKGAGANVLTF.

As DNA, the CDR3 is TGTGCCAGCAGCGTAGAACTAGCGACGAACACCGGGGAGCTGTTTTTT. Translation: CASSVELATNTGELFF. The V call is TRBV9, the J call TRBJ2-2; TRBD2 matches 7 bases. Germline assignment: CDR1 SGDLS and CDR2 YYNGEE. The CDR3 contains 16 residues. J was trimmed by 0 bases and V by 0 bases; bases with no gene match: 2.

The chain couples TRBV10-2 to TRBJ1-2; D uncertain. Germline lookup yields CDR1 WSHSY and CDR2 SAAADI. The CDR3 sequence is 14 residues long. V lost 6 bases and J 12 bases, leaving 23 bases between the germline ends. CDR3 sequence: CASRSGELSMANTF. The CDR3, as DNA: TGCGCCAGCAGAAGTGGGGAACTCTCTATGGCTAACACCTTC.

The rearrangement joins TRBV5-6 to TRBJ2-7, with 11 bases matching TRBD2. This CDR3 has 16 amino acids. The ends lost 3 bases at V and 4 bases at J; junction bases unmatched: 9. Germline-derived CDR1 and CDR2 are SGHDT and YYEEEE. CDR3 coding DNA: TGTGCCAGCAGCTACCTAGCGGGAGGACCAATTTACGAGCAGTACTTC. It yields the protein CASSYLAGGPIYEQYF. The full variable domain, rest sourced from reference TRBV5-6 and TRBJ2-7, is DAGVTQSPTHLIKTRGQQVTLRCSPKSGHDTVSWYQQALGQGPQFIFQYYEEEERQRGNFPDRFSGHQFPNYSSELNVNALLLGDSALYLCASSYLAGGPIYEQYFGPGTRLTVT.

The chain uses TRBV6-6 and TRBJ1-1, with TRBD1 identical over 7 bases. This CDR3 contains 14 residues. V was pared by 2 bases and J by 4 bases, with 4 bases of the junction left unmatched. Germline values: CDR1 MNHNY, CDR2 SVGAGI (reference sequence). CDR3 nucleotides: TGTGCCAGCAGTTACGGGGGACAGAGCACTGAAGCTTTCTTT. It codes for CASSYGGQSTEAFF.

This clone has a handful of counts. The rearrangement links TRBV10-3 to TRBJ1-1; D possibly corresponds to TRBD1 (5 bases). CDR3 length: 14 residues. V lost 6 bases and J lost 1, with 12 bases in between. The germline V gene encodes CDR1 ENHRY and CDR2 SYGVKD. CDR3 amino acids: CAISNRDPNTEAFF. CDR3 bases: TGTGCCATCAGCAACCGGGACCCGAACACTGAAGCTTTCTTT.

The chain carries TRBV7-8 and TRBJ1-2; D might be TRBD1 (5 bases). The germline V gene encodes CDR1 SGHVS and CDR2 FQNEAQ. The CDR3 totals 13 residues. V lost 5 bases and J 4 bases, leaving 11 bases between the germline ends. The CDR3 nucleotides are TGTGCCAGCAGCCTCAGGGTTGGCTATGGCTACACCTTC. Residues: CASSLRVGYGYTF. The complete variable domain, with remaining parts taken from reference TRBV7-8 and TRBJ1-2, reads GAGVSQSPRYKVAKRGQDVALRCDPISGHVSLFWYQQALGQGPEFLTYFQNEAQLDKSGLPSDRFFAERPEGSVSTLKIQRTQQEDSAVYLCASSLRVGYGYTFGSGTRLTVV.